The next 8 T cell receptor beta chains were all read from a single sample in a study of T cell responses to AZD1222 COVID-19 vaccine. TCRdb's copy holds only in-frame clones and misses some; the assay was immunoSEQ multiplex PCR. The sample has roughly 120,000 clones, approximately 84% seen once. Source: peripheral blood, taken on day 0 of AZD1222 vaccination. The receptors were sampled from an adult in good health.

Only a few counts were recorded for this clone. The chain combines TRBV5-6 with TRBJ1-2, with TRBD1 matching 7 bases. The germline CDR1 and CDR2 sequences are SGHDT and YYEEEE. The CDR3 runs 11 residues. J was trimmed by 11 bases and V by 4 bases; bases with no gene match: 5. CDR3 sequence reads: CASSGNRGYTF. DNA for the CDR3: TGTGCCAGCAGCGGGAACAGGGGATACACCTTC.

The chain recombines TRBV19 with TRBJ2-7; 12 bases are shared with TRBD2. Trimming at V came to 4 bases and at J to 2 bases, leaving 9 bases not matched to a gene. CDR3 length: 17 amino acids. CDR1 and CDR2 from the germline V gene are LNHDA and SQIVND (reference sequence). The CDR3 DNA reads TGTGCCAGTAGTAACGCTAAACTAGCGGGGGGAACCTACGAGCAGTACTTC. It is translated as CASSNAKLAGGTYEQYF.

V is TRBV7-2 and J is TRBJ1-2, with D possibly matching TRBD1 (5 bases). The CDR3 runs to 15 residues. The V gene's germline CDR1 is SGHTA and CDR2 FQGNSA. V lost 1 base and J 2 bases, leaving 11 bases between the germline ends. The CDR3 DNA follows: TGTGCCAGCAGCTTAGGTACAGGCAAAAACTATGGCTACACCTTC. Protein sequence: CASSLGTGKNYGYTF.

J is TRBJ2-1 and V is TRBV4-3; 8 bases are shared with TRBD2. Germline V gene lookup returns CDR1 LGHNA and CDR2 YSLEER. The CDR3 is made up of 16 amino acids. The ends lost 5 bases at V and 10 bases at J; junction bases unmatched: 16. The DNA of the CDR3 is TGCGCCAGCAGCAACCATCTAGCGGGCGGCTCGGTGGAGCAGTTCTTC. Its translation is CASSNHLAGGSVEQFF.

J is TRBJ2-7 and V is TRBV7-9; 13 bases are a match to TRBD2. The CDR3 spans 17 residues. The V gene end was trimmed by 5 bases and the J gene end by 0 bases; junction bases not matched to a gene: 7. The germline CDR1 and CDR2 sequences are SEHNR and FQNEAQ (reference sequence). CDR3 in DNA: TGTGCCAGCAGCGTCGGACTAGCGGGGGTTAGCTCCTACGAGCAGTACTTC. Its translation is CASSVGLAGVSSYEQYF. Using reference TRBV7-9 and TRBJ2-7 for the parts outside the CDR3, the full variable domain is DTGVSQNPRHKITKRGQNVTFRCDPISEHNRLYWYRQTLGQGPEFLTYFQNEAQLEKSRLLSDRFSAERPKGSFSTLEIQRTEQGDSAMYLCASSVGLAGVSSYEQYFGPGTRLTVT.

The gene calls are TRBV5-1 and TRBJ2-1; weak D call: TRBD1 (7 bases). Germline V gene lookup returns CDR1 SGHRS and CDR2 YFSETQ. The CDR3 spans 15 residues. The V and J ends lost 4 bases and 6 bases respectively, with 17 bases between them. The CDR3 is CASSIRGVFGNEQFF. The CDR3 coding sequence is TGCGCCAGCAGCATCAGGGGGGTTTTTGGCAATGAGCAGTTCTTC. Variable domain in full (rest from reference TRBV5-1 and TRBJ2-1): KAGVTQTPRYLIKTRGQQVTLSCSPISGHRSVSWYQQTPGQGLQFLFEYFSETQRNKGNFPGRFSGRQFSNSRSEMNVSTLELGDSALYLCASSIRGVFGNEQFFGPGTRLTVL.

V is TRBV14 and J is TRBJ2-7; D gene uncertain. Trimming cost V 3 bases and J 3 bases, with 12 bases left between them. The CDR3 runs to 14 residues. From germline, CDR1 is SGHDN and CDR2 FVKESK. The CDR3 DNA reads as TGTGCCAGCAGCCACTGGAACAAGGACTACGAGCAGTACTTC. The encoded protein is CASSHWNKDYEQYF.

The chain recombines TRBV7-2 with TRBJ2-5; D may be TRBD2 (5 bases). Germline V CDR1 and CDR2: SGHTA, FQGNSA. V shed 4 bases and J shed 5 bases, with 11 bases lying between them. The CDR3 is made up of 13 amino acids. The CDR3 DNA follows: TGTGCCAGCAGCTCGAAGCGCGGGGAGACCCAGTACTTC. Encoded protein: CASSSKRGETQYF. The variable domain in full, completed from reference TRBV7-2 and TRBJ2-5, reads GAGVSQSPSNKVTEKGKDVELRCDPISGHTALYWYRQSLGQGLEFLIYFQGNSAPDKSGLPSDRFSAERTGGSVSTLTIQRTQQEDSAVYLCASSSKRGETQYFGPGTRLLVL.